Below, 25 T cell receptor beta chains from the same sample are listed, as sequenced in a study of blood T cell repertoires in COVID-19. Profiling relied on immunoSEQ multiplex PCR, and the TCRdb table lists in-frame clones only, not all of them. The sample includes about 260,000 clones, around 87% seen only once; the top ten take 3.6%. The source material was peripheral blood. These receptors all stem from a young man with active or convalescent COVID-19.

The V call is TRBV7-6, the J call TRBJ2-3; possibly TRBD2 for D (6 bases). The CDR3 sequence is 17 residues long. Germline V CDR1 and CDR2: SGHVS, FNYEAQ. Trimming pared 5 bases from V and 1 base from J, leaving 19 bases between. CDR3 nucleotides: TGTGCCAGCAGCCCGCTAGGGAGGACCGGGGGCACAGATACGCAGTATTTT. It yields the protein CASSPLGRTGGTDTQYF.

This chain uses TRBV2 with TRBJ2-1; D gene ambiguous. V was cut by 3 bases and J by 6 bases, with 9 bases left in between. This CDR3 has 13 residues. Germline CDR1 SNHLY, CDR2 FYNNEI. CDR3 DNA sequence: TGTGCCAGCAGTGATCCCAACTCCAATGAGCAGTTCTTC. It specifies CASSDPNSNEQFF.

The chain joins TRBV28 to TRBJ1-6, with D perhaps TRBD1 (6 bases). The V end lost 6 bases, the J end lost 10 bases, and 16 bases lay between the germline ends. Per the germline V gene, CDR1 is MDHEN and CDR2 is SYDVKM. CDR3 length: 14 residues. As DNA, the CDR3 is TGTGCCAGCAGGCAGGGGCATCTGGGATCACCCCTCCACTTT. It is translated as CASRQGHLGSPLHF.

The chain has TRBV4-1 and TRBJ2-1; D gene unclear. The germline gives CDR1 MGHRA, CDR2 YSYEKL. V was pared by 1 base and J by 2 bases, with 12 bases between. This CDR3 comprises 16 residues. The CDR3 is CASSQGGAYTYNEQFF. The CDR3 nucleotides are TGCGCCAGCAGCCAAGGCGGTGCGTACACCTACAATGAGCAGTTCTTC.

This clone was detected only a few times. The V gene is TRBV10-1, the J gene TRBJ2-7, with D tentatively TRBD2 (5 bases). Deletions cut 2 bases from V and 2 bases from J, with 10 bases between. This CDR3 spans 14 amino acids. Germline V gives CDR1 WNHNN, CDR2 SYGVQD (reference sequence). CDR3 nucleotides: TGCGCCAGCAGTGAGGCGGGCGGCCCCTACGAGCAGTACTTC. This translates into CASSEAGGPYEQYF.

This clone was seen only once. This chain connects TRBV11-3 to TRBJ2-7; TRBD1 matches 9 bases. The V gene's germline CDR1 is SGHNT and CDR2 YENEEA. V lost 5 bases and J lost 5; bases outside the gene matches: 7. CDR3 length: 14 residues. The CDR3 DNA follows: TGTGCCAGCAGCGACCGGGGACAGGGCCACGAGCAGTACTTC. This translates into CASSDRGQGHEQYF.

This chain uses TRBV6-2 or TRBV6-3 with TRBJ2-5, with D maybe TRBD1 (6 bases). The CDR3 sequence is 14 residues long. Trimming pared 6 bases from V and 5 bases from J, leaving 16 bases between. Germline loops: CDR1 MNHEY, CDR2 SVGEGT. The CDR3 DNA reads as TGTGCCAGCAGCCTAACAGGGTCTTTGGAGACCCAGTACTTC. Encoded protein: CASSLTGSLETQYF.

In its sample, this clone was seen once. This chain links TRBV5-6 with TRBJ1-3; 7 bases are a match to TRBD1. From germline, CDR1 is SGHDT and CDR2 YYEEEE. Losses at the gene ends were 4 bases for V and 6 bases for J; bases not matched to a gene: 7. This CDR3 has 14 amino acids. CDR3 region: CASSRNRGANTIYF. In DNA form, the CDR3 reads TGTGCCAGCAGCCGGAACAGGGGCGCAAACACCATATATTTT.

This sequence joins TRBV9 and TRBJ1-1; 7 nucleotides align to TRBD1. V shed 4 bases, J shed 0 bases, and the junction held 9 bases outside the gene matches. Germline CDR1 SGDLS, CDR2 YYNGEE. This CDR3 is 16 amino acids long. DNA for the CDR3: TGTGCCAGCAGCCAGACAGGGCACGAAATGAACACTGAAGCTTTCTTT. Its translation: CASSQTGHEMNTEAFF.

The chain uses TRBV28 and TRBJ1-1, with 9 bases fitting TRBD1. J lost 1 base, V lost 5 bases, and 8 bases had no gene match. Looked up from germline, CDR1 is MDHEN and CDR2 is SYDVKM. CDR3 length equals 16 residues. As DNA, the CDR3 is TGTGCCAGCAGTCCGGGGGGGACAGGGTCGAACACTGAAGCTTTCTTT. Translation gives CASSPGGTGSNTEAFF.

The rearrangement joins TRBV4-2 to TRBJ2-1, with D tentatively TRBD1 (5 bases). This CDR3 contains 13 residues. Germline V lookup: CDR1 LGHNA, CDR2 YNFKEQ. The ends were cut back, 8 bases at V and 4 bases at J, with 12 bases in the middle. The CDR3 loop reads CASQADSYNEQFF. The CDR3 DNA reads TGTGCCAGCCAAGCCGACAGTTACAATGAGCAGTTCTTC.

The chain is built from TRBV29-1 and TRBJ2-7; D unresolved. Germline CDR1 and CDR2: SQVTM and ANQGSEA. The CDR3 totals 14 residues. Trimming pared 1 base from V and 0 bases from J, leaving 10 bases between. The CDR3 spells CSVEGRESSYEQYF. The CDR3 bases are TGCAGCGTTGAAGGTAGAGAGAGCTCCTACGAGCAGTACTTC.

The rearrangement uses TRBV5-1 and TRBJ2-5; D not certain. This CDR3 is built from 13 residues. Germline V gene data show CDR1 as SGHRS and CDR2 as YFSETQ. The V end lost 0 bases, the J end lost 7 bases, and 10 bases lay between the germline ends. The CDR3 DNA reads TGCGCCAGCAGCTTGGCCGAGCTTAGGACCCAGTACTTC. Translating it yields CASSLAELRTQYF.

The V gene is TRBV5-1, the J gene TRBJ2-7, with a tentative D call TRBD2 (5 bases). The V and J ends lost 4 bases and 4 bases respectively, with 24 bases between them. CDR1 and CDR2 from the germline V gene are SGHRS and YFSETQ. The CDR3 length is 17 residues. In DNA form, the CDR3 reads TGCGCCAGCAGCCCCGGAGGCAGTCCCACTCTAGGGTACGAGCAGTACTTC. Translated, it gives CASSPGGSPTLGYEQYF.

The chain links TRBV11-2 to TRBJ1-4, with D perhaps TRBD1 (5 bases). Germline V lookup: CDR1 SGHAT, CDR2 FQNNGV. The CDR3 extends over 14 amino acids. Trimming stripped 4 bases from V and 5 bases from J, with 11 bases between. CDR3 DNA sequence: TGTGCCAGCAGCTCTCGACAGAGAAATGAAAAACTGTTTTTT. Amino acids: CASSSRQRNEKLFF.

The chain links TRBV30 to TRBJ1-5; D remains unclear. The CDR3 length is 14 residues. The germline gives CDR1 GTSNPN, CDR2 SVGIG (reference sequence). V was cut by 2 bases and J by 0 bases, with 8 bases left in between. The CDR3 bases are TGTGCCTGGAGTCCGGACTTTAGCAATCAGCCCCAGCATTTT. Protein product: CAWSPDFSNQPQHF.

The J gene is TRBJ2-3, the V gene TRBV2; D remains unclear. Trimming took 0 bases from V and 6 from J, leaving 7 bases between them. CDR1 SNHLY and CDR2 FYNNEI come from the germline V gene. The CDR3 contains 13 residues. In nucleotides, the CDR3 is TGTGCCAGCAGTGAAGCGCTGGGCGATACGCAGTATTTT. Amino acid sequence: CASSEALGDTQYF.

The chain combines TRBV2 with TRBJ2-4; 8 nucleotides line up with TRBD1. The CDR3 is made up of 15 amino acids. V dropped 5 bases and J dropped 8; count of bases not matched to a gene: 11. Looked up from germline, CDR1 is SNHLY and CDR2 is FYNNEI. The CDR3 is CASSFTLDREDIQYF. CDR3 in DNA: TGTGCCAGCAGTTTCACTCTGGACAGGGAAGACATTCAGTACTTC.

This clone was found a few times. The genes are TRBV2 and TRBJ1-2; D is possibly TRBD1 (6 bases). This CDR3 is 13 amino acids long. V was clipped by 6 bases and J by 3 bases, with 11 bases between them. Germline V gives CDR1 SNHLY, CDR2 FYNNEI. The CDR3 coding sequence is TGTGCCAGCAGAGTGGACAGAGACTATGGCTACACCTTC. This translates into CASRVDRDYGYTF.

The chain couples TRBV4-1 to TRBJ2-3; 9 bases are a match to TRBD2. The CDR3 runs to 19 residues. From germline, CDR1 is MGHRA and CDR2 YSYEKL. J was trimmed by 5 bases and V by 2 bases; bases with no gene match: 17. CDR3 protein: CASSQTLGGAGGRGDTQYF. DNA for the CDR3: TGCGCCAGCAGCCAAACTTTAGGAGGAGCGGGGGGACGAGGAGATACGCAGTATTTT.

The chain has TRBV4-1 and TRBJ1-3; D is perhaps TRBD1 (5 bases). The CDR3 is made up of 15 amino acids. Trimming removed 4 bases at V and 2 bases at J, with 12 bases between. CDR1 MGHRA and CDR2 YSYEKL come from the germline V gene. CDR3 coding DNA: TGCGCCAGCAGCCTAGAAGGGGTTCCTGGAAACACCATATATTTT. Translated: CASSLEGVPGNTIYF.

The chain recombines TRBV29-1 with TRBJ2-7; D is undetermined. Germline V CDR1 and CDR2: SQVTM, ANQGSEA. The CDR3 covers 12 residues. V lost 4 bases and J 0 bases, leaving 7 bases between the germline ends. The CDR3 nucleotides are TGCAGCGTTGTCTTCGGCTCCTACGAGCAGTACTTC. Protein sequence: CSVVFGSYEQYF.

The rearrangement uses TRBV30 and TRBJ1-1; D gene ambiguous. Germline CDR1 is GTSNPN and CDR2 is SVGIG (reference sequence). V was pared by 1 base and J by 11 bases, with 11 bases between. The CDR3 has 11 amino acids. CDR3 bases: TGTGCCTGGAGTGGAGGCGAAGAGGCTTTCTTT. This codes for CAWSGGEEAFF.

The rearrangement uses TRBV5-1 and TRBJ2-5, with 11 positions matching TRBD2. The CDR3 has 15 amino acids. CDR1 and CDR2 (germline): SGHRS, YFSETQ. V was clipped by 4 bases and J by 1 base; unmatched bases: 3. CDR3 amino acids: CASSRGLAAQETQYF. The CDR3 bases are TGCGCCAGCAGCCGGGGACTAGCGGCCCAAGAGACCCAGTACTTC.

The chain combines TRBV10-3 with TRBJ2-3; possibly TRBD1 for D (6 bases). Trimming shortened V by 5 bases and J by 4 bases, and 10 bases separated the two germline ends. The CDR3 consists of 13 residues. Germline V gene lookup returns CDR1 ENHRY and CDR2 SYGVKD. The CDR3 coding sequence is TGTGCCATCAGTCGGACAGATCCAGATACGCAGTATTTT. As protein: CAISRTDPDTQYF.